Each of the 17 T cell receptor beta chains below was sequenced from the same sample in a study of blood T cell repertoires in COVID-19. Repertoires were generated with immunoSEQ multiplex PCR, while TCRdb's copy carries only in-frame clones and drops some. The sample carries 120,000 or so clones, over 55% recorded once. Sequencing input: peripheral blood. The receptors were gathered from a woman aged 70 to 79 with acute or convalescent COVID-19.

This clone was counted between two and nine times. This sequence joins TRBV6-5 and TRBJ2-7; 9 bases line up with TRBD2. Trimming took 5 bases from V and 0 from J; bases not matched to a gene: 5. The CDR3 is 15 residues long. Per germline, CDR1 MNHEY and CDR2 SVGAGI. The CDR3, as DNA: TGTGCCAGCAGTATTGGACTAGCGAGCTCCTACGAGCAGTACTTC. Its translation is CASSIGLASSYEQYF.

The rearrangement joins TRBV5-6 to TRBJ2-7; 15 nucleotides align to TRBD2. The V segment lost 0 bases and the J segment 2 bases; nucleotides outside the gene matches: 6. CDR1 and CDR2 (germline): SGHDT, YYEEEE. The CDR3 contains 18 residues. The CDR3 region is CASSLEGLAGGRTYEQYF. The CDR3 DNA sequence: TGTGCCAGCAGCTTGGAAGGACTAGCGGGGGGGAGGACCTACGAGCAGTACTTC.

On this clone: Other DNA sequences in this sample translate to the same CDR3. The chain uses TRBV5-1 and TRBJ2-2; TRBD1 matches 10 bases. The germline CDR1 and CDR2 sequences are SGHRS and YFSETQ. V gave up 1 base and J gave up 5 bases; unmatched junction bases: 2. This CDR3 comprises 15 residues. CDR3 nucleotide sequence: TGCGCCAGCAGCTTGTTGGGACAGGGGACCGGGGAGCTGTTTTTT. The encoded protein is CASSLLGQGTGELFF.

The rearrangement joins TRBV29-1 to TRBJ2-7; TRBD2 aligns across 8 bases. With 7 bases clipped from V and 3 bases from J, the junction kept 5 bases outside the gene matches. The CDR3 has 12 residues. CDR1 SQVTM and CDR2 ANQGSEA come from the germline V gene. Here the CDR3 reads CSAGTSNYEQYF. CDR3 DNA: TGCAGCGCCGGGACTAGTAACTACGAGCAGTACTTC.

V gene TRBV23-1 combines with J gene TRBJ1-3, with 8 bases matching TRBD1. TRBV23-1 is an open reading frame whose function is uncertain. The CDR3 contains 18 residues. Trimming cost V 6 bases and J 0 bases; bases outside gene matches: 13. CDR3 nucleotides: TGCGCCAGCAGGTCAGGGGGCGGGGAAAGGGTCTCTGGAAACACCATATATTTT. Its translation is CASRSGGGERVSGNTIYF.

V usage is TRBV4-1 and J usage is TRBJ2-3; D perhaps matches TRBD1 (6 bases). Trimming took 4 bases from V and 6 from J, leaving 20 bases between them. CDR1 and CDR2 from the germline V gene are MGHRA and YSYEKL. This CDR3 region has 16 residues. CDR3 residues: CASSLRPGTPEDTQYF. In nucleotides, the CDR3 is TGCGCCAGCAGCCTGCGGCCCGGGACACCGGAGGATACGCAGTATTTT.

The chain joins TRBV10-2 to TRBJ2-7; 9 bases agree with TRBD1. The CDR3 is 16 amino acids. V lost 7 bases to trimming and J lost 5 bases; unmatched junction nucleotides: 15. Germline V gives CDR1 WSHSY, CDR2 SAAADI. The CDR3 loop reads CASKSSIGTGSNEQYF. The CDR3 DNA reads TGCGCCAGCAAATCATCGATAGGGACAGGGTCTAACGAGCAGTACTTC.

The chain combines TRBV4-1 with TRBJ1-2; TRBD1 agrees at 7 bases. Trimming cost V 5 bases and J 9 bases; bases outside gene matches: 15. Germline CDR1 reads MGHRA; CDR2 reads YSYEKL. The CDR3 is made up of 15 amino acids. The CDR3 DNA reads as TGCGCCAGCAGCAGAACGGGACAGAGACTTGATCGCTACACCTTC. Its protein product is CASSRTGQRLDRYTF.

As DNA, the CDR3 is TGTGCCACGAAAGGAGGAGTCGGAGAGACCCAGTACTTC. It specifies CATKGGVGETQYF. The chain couples TRBV10-3 to TRBJ2-5, with D tentatively TRBD2 (5 bases). The CDR3 totals 13 residues. Trimming removed 10 bases at V and 4 bases at J, with 16 bases between. Germline CDR1 and CDR2: ENHRY and SYGVKD.

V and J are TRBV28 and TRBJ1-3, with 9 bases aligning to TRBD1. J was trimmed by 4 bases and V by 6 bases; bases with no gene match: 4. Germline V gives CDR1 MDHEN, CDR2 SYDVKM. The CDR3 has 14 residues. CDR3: CASRRDRVGNTIYF. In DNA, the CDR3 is TGTGCCAGCAGAAGGGACAGGGTGGGAAACACCATATATTTT. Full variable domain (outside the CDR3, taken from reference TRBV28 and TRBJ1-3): DVKVTQSSRYLVKRTGEKVFLECVQDMDHENMFWYRQDPGLGLRLIYFSYDVKMKEKGDIPEGYSVSREKKERFSLILESASTNQTSMYLCASRRDRVGNTIYFGEGSWLTVV.

In DNA, the CDR3 is TGTGCCAGCAAGGGGTGGGGAAATGAGCAGTTCTTC. Protein: CASKGWGNEQFF. V gene TRBV2 combines with J gene TRBJ2-1; D may be TRBD1 (5 bases). The CDR3 contains 12 residues. V was clipped by 7 bases and J by 7 bases, with 11 bases between them. Germline V gives CDR1 SNHLY, CDR2 FYNNEI.

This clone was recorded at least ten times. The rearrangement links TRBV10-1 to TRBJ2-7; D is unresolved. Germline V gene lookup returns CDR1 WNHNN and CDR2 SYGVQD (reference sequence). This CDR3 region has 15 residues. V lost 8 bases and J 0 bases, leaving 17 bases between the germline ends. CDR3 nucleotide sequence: TGCGCCAGCCCCGAAAGACTCTCGAGCTCCTACGAGCAGTACTTC. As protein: CASPERLSSSYEQYF.

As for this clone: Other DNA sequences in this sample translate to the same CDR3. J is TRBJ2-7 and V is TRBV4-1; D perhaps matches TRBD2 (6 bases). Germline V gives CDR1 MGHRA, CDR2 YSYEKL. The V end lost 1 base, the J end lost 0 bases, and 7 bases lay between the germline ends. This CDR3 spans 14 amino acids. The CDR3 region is CASSQVGGSYEQYF. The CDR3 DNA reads TGCGCCAGCAGCCAAGTCGGGGGCTCCTACGAGCAGTACTTC.

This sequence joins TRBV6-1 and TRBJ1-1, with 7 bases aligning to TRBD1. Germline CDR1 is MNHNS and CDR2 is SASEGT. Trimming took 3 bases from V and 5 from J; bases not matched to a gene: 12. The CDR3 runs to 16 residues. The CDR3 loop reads CASSEQTGTARTEAFF. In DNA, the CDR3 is TGTGCCAGCAGTGAGCAAACCGGGACAGCGAGGACTGAAGCTTTCTTT.

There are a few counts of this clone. The CDR3 here is CASSLVGPGEQYF. CDR3 bases: TGTGCCAGCAGCTTAGTTGGCCCGGGGGAGCAGTACTTC. V usage is TRBV7-8 and J usage is TRBJ2-7, with a possible D match to TRBD2 (5 bases). This CDR3 spans 13 amino acids. V shed 1 base and J shed 7 bases, with 11 bases lying between them. CDR1 and CDR2 (germline): SGHVS, FQNEAQ.

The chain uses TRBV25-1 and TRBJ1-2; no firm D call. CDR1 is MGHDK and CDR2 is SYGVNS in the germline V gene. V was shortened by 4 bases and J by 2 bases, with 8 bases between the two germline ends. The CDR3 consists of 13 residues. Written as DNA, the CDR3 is TGTGCCAGCAGTGTGGAGGGCAACTATGGCTACACCTTC. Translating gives CASSVEGNYGYTF.

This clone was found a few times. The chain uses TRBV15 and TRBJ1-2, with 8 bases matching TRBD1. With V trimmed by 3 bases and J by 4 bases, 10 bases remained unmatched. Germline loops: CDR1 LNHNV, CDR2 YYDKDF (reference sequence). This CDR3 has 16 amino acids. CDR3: CATSRGGQGEVYGYTF. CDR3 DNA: TGTGCCACCAGCAGGGGTGGACAGGGAGAAGTCTATGGCTACACCTTC.